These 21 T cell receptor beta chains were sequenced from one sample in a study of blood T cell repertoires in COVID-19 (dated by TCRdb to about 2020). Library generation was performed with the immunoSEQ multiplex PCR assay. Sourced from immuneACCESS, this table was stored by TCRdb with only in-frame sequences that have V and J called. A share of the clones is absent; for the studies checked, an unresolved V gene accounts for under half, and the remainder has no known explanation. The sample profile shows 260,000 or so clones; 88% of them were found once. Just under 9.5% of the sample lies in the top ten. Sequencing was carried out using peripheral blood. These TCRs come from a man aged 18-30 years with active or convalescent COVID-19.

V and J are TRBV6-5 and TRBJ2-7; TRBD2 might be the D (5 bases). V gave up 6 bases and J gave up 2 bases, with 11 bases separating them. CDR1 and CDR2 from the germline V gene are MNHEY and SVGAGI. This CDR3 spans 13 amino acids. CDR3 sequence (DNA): TGTGCCAGCAGCCGGGGTTTCACCTACGAGCAGTACTTC. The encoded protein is CASSRGFTYEQYF.

CDR3 sequence: CASSGGTGGADGGYTF. Written as DNA, the CDR3 is TGTGCCAGCAGCGGGGGGACAGGGGGCGCGGATGGTGGCTACACCTTC. The chain is built from TRBV5-4 and TRBJ1-2; 12 bases fit TRBD1. Per the germline V gene, CDR1 is SGHNT and CDR2 is YYREEE (reference sequence). J gave up 7 bases and V 4 bases, and 11 bases lay outside the gene matches. This CDR3 has 16 amino acids.

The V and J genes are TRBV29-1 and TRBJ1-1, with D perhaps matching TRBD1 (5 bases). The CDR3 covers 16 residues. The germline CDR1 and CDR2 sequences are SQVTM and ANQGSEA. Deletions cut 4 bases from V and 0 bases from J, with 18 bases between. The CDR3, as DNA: TGCAGCGTTGCGACAGCCTTCCCATTGATGAACACTGAAGCTTTCTTT. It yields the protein CSVATAFPLMNTEAFF.

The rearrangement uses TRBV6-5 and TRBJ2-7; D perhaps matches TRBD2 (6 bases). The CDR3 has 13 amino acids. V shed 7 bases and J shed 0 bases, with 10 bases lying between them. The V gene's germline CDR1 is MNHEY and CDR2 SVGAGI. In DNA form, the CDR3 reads TGTGCCAGCAAGGGAGGATACTCCTACGAGCAGTACTTC. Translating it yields CASKGGYSYEQYF.

The CDR3 reads CASGQGLRTEAFF. In DNA form, the CDR3 reads TGTGCCAGCGGGCAGGGTCTCCGAACTGAAGCTTTCTTT. The chain carries TRBV6-5 and TRBJ1-1; maybe TRBD1 (5 bases). Trimming cost V 8 bases and J 5 bases, with 15 bases left between them. This CDR3 comprises 13 residues. The V gene's germline CDR1 is MNHEY and CDR2 SVGAGI.

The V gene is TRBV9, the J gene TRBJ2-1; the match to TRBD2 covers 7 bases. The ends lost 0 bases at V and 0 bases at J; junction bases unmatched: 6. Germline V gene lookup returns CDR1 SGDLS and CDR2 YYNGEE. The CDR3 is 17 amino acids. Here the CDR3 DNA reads TGTGCCAGCAGCGTAGGAGGAGGGAGGGGCTCCTACAATGAGCAGTTCTTC. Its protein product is CASSVGGGRGSYNEQFF.

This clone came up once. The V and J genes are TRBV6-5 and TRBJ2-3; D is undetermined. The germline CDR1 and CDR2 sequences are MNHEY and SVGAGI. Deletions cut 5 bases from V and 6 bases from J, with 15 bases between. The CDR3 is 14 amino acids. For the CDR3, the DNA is TGTGCCAGCAGTCGGTCGACTCCTGCGGATACGCAGTATTTT. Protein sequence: CASSRSTPADTQYF.

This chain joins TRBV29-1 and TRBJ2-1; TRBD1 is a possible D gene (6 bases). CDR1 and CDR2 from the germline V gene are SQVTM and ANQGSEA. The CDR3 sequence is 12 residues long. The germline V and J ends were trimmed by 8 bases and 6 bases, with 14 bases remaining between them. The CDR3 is CSTNRVRNEQFF. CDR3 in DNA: TGCAGCACTAACAGGGTCCGCAATGAGCAGTTCTTC.

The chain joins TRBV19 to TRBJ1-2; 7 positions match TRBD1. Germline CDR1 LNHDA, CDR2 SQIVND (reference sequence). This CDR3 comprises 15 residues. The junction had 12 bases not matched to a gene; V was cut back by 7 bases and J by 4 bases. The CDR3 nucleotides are TGTGCCAGTATTGAGCAAAGGACAGGATTCTATGGCTACACCTTC. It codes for CASIEQRTGFYGYTF. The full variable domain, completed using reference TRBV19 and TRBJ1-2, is DGGITQSPKYLFRKEGQNVTLSCEQNLNHDAMYWYRQDPGQGLRLIYYSQIVNDFQKGDIAEGYSVSREKKESFPLTVTSAQKNPTAFYLCASIEQRTGFYGYTFGSGTRLTVV.

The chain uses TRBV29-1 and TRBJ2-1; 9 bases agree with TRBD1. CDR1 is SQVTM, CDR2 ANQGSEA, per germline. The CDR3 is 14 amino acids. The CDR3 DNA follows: TGCAGTTACTACCGCCGGGACAGGGTCCGGGAGCAGTTCTTC. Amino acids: CSYYRRDRVREQFF.

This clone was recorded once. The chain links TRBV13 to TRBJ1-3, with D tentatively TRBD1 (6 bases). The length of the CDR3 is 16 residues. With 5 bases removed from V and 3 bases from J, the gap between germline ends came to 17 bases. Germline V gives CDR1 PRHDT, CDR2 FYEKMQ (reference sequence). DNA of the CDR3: TGTGCCAGCAGCCTTGCCCAGGGGCCTTATGGAAACACCATATATTTT. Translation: CASSLAQGPYGNTIYF.

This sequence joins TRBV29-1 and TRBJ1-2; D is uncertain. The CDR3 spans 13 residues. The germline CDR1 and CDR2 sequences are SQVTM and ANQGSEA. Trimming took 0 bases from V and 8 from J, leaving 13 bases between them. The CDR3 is CSVEDGGEWGYTF. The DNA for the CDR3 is TGCAGCGTTGAAGATGGCGGGGAATGGGGCTACACCTTC.

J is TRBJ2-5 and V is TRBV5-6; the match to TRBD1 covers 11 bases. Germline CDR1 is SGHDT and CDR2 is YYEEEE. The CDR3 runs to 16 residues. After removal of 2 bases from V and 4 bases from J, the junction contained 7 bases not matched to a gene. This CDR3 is CASSLPQDRGRETQYF. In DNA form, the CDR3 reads TGTGCCAGCAGCTTACCGCAGGACAGGGGGCGAGAGACCCAGTACTTC. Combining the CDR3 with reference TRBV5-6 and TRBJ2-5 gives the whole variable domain DAGVTQSPTHLIKTRGQQVTLRCSPKSGHDTVSWYQQALGQGPQFIFQYYEEEERQRGNFPDRFSGHQFPNYSSELNVNALLLGDSALYLCASSLPQDRGRETQYFGPGTRLLVL.

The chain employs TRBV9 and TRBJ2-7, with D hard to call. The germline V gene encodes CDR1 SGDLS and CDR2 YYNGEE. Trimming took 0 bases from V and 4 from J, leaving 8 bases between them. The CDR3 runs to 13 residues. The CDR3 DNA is TGTGCCAGCAGCGTAGTGTCAGGATACGAGCAGTACTTC. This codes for CASSVVSGYEQYF.

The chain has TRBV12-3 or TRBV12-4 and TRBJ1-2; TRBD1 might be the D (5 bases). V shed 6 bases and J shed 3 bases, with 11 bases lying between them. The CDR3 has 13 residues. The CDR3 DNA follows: TGTGCCAGCAGCCGGACATATTACTATGGCTACACCTTC. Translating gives CASSRTYYYGYTF.

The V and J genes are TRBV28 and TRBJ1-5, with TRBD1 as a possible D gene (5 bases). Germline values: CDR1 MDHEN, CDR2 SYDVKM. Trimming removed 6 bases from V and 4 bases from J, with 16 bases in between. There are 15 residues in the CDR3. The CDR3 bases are TGTGCCAGCAGCACCCGTGCAGGGTTTAATCAGCCCCAGCATTTT. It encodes CASSTRAGFNQPQHF.

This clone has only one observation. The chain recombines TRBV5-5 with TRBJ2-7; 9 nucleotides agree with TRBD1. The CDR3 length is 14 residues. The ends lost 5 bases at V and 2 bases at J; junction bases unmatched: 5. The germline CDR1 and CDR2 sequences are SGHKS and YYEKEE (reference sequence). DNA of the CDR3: TGTGCCAGCAGGGGACAGGGATTCCCCTACGAGCAGTACTTC. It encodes CASRGQGFPYEQYF.

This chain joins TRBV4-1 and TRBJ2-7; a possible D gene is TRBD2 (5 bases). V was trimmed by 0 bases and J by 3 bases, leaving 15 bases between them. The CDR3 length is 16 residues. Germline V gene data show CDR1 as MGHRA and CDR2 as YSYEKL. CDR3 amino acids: CASSQDVERAIYEQYF. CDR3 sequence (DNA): TGCGCCAGCAGCCAAGATGTCGAGAGGGCGATCTACGAGCAGTACTTC.

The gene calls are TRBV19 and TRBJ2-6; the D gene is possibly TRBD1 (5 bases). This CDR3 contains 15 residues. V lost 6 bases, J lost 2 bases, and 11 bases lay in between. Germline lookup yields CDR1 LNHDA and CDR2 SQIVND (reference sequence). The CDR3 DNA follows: TGTGCCAGTAGAAACACAGGTGCTGGGGCCAACGTCCTGACTTTC. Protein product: CASRNTGAGANVLTF.

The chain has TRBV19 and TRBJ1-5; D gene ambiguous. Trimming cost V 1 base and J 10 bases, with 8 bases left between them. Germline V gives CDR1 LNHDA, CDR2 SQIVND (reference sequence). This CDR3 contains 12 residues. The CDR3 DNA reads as TGTGCCAGTAGTATAGTTGGGCGTCCCCAGCATTTT. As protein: CASSIVGRPQHF.

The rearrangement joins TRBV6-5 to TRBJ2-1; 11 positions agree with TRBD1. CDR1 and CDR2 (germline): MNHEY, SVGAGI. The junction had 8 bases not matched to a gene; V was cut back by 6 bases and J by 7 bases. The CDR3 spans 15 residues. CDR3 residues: CASRGFGTGGNEQFF. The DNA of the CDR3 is TGTGCCAGCAGGGGGTTTGGGACAGGGGGTAATGAGCAGTTCTTC.